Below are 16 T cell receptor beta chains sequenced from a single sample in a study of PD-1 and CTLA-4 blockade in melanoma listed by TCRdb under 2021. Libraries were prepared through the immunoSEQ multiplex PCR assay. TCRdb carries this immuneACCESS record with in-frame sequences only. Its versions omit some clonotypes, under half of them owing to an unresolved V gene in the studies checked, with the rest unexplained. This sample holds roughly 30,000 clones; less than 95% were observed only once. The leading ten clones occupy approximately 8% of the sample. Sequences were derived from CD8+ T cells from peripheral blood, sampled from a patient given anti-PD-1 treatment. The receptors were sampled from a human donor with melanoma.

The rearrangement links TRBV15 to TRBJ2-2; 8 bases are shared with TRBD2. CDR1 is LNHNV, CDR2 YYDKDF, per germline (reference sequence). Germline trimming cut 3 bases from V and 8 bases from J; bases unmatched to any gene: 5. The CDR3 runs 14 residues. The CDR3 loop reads CATSSGAGGGELFF. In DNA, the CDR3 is TGTGCCACCAGCAGTGGGGCGGGAGGAGGGGAGCTGTTTTTT. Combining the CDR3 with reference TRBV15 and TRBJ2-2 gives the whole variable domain DAMVIQNPRYQVTQFGKPVTLSCSQTLNHNVMYWYQQKSSQAPKLLFHYYDKDFNNEADTPDNFQSRRPNTSFCFLDIRSPGLGDTAMYLCATSSGAGGGELFFGEGSRLTVL.

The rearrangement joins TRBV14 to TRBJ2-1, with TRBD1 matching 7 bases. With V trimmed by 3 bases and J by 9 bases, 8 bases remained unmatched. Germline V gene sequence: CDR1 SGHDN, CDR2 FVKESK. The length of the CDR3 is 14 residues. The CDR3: CASSQGEGGFEQFF. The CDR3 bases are TGTGCCAGCAGCCAGGGGGAAGGGGGCTTTGAGCAGTTCTTC. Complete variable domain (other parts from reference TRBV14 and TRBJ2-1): EAGVTQFPSHSVIEKGQTVTLRCDPISGHDNLYWYRRVMGKEIKFLLHFVKESKQDESGMPNNRFLAERTGGTYSTLKVQPAELEDSGVYFCASSQGEGGFEQFFGPGTRLTVL.

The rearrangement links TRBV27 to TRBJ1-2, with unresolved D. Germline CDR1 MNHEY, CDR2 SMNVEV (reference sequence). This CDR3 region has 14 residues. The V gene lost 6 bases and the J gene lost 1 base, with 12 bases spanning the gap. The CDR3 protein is CASSATGINYGYTF. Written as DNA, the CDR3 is TGTGCCAGCAGCGCAACCGGGATTAACTATGGCTACACCTTC.

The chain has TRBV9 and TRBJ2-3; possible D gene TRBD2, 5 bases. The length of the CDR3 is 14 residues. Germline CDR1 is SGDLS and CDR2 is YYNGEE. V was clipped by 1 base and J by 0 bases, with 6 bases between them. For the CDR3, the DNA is TGTGCCAGCAGCGTAAGCGGTAGCACAGATACGCAGTATTTT. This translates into CASSVSGSTDTQYF. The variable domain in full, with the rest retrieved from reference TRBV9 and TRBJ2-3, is DSGVTQTPKHLITATGQRVTLRCSPRSGDLSVYWYQQSLDQGLQFLIQYYNGEERAKGNILERFSAQQFPDLHSELNLSSLELGDSALYFCASSVSGSTDTQYFGPGTRLTVL.

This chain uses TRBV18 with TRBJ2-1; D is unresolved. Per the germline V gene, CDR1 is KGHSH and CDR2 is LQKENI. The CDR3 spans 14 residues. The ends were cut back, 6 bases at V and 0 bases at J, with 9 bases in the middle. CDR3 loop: CASSSVSSYNEQFF. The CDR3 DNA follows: TGTGCCAGCTCGTCGGTTAGCTCCTACAATGAGCAGTTCTTC.

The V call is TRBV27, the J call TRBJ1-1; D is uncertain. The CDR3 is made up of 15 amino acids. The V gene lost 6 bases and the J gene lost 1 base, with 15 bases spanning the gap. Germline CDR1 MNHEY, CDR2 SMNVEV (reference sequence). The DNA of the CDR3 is TGTGCCAGCAGCTTTACCGCGCGGGGGAACACTGAAGCTTTCTTT. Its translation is CASSFTARGNTEAFF.

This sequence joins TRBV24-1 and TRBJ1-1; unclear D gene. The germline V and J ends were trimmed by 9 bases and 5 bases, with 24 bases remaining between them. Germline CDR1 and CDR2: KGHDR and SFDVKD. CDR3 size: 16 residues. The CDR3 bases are TGTGCCACCGAAGGGATTTCGGGATGTTGTAGGACTGAAGCTTTCTTT. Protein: CATEGISGCCRTEAFF.

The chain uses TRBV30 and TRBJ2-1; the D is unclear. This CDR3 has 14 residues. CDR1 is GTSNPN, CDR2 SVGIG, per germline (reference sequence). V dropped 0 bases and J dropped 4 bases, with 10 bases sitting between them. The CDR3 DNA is TGTGCCTGGAGTGTTGGCGGCGCATACAATGAGCAGTTCTTC. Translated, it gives CAWSVGGAYNEQFF.

CDR3 bases: TGTGCCAGCAGTTTCGGCCTGGTAGACACTGAAGCTTTCTTT. Protein product: CASSFGLVDTEAFF. J is TRBJ1-1 and V is TRBV11-2; D gene ambiguous. The germline V and J ends were trimmed by 6 bases and 3 bases, with 14 bases remaining between them. The CDR3 is 14 amino acids. Per germline, CDR1 SGHAT and CDR2 FQNNGV.

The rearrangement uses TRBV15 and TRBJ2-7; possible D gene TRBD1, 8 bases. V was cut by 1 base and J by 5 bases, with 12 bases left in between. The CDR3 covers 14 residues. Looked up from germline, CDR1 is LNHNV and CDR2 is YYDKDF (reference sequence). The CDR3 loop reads CATSRGTGRDEQYF. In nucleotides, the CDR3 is TGTGCCACCAGCAGAGGGACAGGGAGGGACGAGCAGTACTTC.

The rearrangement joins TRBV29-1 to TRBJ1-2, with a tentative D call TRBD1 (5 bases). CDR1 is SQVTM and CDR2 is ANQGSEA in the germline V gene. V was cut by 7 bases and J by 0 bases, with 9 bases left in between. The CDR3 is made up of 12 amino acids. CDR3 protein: CSAPTANYGYTF. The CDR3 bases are TGCAGCGCCCCGACAGCTAACTATGGCTACACCTTC.

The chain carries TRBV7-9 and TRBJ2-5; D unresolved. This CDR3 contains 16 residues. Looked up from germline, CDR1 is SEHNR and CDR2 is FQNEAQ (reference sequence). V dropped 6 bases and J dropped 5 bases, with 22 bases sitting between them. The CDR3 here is CASRLRASEARETQYF. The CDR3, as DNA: TGTGCCAGCAGGTTACGGGCCTCGGAAGCTCGGGAGACCCAGTACTTC.

The CDR3: CASSESGGRFTGELFF. CDR3 DNA sequence: TGCGCCAGCAGTGAGTCGGGGGGGCGCTTCACCGGGGAGCTGTTTTTT. The rearrangement joins TRBV10-2 to TRBJ2-2; D possibly corresponds to TRBD2 (7 bases). This CDR3 contains 16 residues. The ends were cut back, 0 bases at V and 4 bases at J, with 12 bases in the middle. From germline, CDR1 is WSHSY and CDR2 SAAADI.

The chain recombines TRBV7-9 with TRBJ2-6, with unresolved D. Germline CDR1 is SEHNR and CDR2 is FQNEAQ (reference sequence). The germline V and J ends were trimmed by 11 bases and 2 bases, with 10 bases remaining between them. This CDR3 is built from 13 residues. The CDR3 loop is CAGLGPGANVLTF. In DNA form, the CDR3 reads TGTGCCGGTCTCGGGCCTGGGGCCAACGTCCTGACTTTC. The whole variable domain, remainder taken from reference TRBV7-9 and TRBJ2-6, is DTGVSQNPRHKITKRGQNVTFRCDPISEHNRLYWYRQTLGQGPEFLTYFQNEAQLEKSRLLSDRFSAERPKGSFSTLEIQRTEQGDSAMYLCAGLGPGANVLTFGAGSRLTVL.

The CDR3 loop is CASSSYNSPLHF. In nucleotides, the CDR3 is TGTGCCAGCAGCTCCTATAATTCACCCCTCCACTTT. J is TRBJ1-6 and V is TRBV27; the D is unclear. Trimming removed 6 bases from V and 0 bases from J, with 0 bases in between. The V gene's germline CDR1 is MNHEY and CDR2 SMNVEV (reference sequence). This CDR3 region has 12 residues.

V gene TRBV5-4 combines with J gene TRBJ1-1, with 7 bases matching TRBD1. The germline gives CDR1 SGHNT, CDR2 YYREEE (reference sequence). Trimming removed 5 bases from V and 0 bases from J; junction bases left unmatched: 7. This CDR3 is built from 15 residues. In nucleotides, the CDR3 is TGTGCCAGCAGTGGGGGACAGACTTTGAACACTGAAGCTTTCTTT. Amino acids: CASSGGQTLNTEAFF.